A selection of T cell receptor beta chains follows, all from one sample in a study of control samples from healthy donors and cancer patients. The assay was immunoSEQ multiplex PCR, and TCRdb's table has in-frame clones only and misses some. There are around 140,000 clones in the sample; over 85% occur only once, and under 7% lies in the top ten. Sequencing was performed on blood. The receptors come from a man between 18 and 29 years old in good health. Both conserved end residues are trimmed from each CDR3. The D gene is left open where the match is weak.

V,D,J,CDR3
TRBV5-4,-,TRBJ2-5,ASSSDLRGETQY
TRBV6-5,-,TRBJ2-1,ASSYGRDNEQF
TRBV18,TRBD2,TRBJ2-7,ASSPAAGGFHEQY
TRBV11-2,-,TRBJ2-2,ASSLMNTFDTGELF
TRBV5-1,TRBD1,TRBJ2-3,ASQTGQGGDTQY
TRBV7-9,TRBD2,TRBJ2-1,ASSERGSGSEQF
TRBV5-1,TRBD2,TRBJ2-1,ASSETGLAGRGVGHEQF
TRBV6-1,-,TRBJ2-5,ASSDPRVITQETQY
TRBV5-1,TRBD1,TRBJ2-7,ASSPWDRNYEQY
TRBV27,-,TRBJ1-6,ASSLSTVKSPLH
TRBV27,TRBD2,TRBJ2-2,ASSFLAGGLTGELF
TRBV7-9,-,TRBJ2-2,ASSPWRTGELF
TRBV5-4,-,TRBJ1-2,ASSLVSGRGNYGYT
TRBV27,-,TRBJ2-1,ASSWRQPSYNEQF
TRBV7-9,-,TRBJ1-2,ASSLGTTGYT
TRBV7-9,-,TRBJ2-5,ASSRLGEAFETQY
TRBV4-2,TRBD2,TRBJ2-2,ASRSLWRETGELF
TRBV10-3,-,TRBJ2-1,AISEDRLVNEQF
TRBV6-5,-,TRBJ2-6,ASSSGANVLT
TRBV9,-,TRBJ2-5,ASSIRLGSQETQY
TRBV11-2,-,TRBJ2-1,ASSHKHYNEQF
TRBV12-2,-,TRBJ1-2,ASRPPGGANYGYT
TRBV4-1,-,TRBJ1-6,ASSQIWDSPLH
TRBV28,-,TRBJ1-4,ASSQRGEKLF
TRBV15,-,TRBJ1-5,ATSRDRAAPQH
TRBV6-5,-,TRBJ2-1,ASKGGDRNEQF
TRBV5-1,TRBD2,TRBJ2-1,ASSLGPGTSGIGSYNEQF
TRBV18,TRBD1,TRBJ1-3,ASSPRPGTGGPSSGNTIY
TRBV2,-,TRBJ2-2,ASSEVGRTGELF
TRBV27,TRBD2,TRBJ2-7,ASIMGGEQY
TRBV9,TRBD1,TRBJ1-2,ASSVVGDSYGYT
TRBV2,-,TRBJ1-1,ASSEPRLRSEAF
TRBV7-8,TRBD2,TRBJ2-1,ASSLTRTSVYNEQF
TRBV6-4,-,TRBJ1-6,ASSGTAEVWSPLH
TRBV11-3,-,TRBJ1-1,ASSLGRMNTEAF
TRBV28,-,TRBJ1-5,ASTLRGFGQPQH
TRBV6-1,-,TRBJ2-2,ASSEGSGDTGELF
TRBV2,-,TRBJ2-2,ASSDLRENTGELF
TRBV29-1,TRBD2,TRBJ2-7,SVAVRLAGTYEQY
TRBV6-5,-,TRBJ1-3,ATCRGSGNTIY
TRBV28,-,TRBJ1-3,ASSFSLPVFSGNTIY
TRBV19,TRBD1,TRBJ2-3,ASSAPGQARSDTQY
TRBV3-1/TRBV3-2,-,TRBJ2-1,ASSQGTRGYNEQF
TRBV6-5,-,TRBJ1-2,ASRRSEYTNYGYT
TRBV6-1,-,TRBJ2-1,ASSERFEGWGANEQF
TRBV24-1,-,TRBJ1-2,ATSDWEDGYT
TRBV5-6,-,TRBJ1-1,ASSNWGDRTEAF
TRBV30,-,TRBJ1-6,AWSVGRGNSPLH
TRBV7-9,TRBD2,TRBJ2-1,ASSLSGRPPNEQF
TRBV30,-,TRBJ2-7,AWTSSSYEQY
TRBV19,TRBD1,TRBJ1-1,ASSGQGKAEAF
TRBV10-3,-,TRBJ2-3,AISESGSRGGSTDTQY
TRBV11-3,-,TRBJ1-6,ASSPRQEREATPLH